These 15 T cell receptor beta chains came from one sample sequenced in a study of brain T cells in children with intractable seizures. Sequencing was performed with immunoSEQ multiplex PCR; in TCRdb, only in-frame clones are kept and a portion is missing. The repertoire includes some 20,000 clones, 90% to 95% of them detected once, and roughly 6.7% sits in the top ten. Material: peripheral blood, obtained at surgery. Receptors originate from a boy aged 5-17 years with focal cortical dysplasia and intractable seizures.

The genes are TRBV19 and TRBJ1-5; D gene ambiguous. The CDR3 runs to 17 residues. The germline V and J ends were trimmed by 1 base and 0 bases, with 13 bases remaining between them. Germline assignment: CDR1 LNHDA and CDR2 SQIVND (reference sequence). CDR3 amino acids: CASSIASAGYSNQPQHF. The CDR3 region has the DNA TGTGCCAGTAGTATAGCCTCGGCGGGGTATAGCAATCAGCCCCAGCATTTT.

CDR3 nucleotides: TGTGCCAGCAGTAGGAGACAGAATTTTAACTATGGCTACACCTTC. Translation: CASSRRQNFNYGYTF. The V gene is TRBV6-5, the J gene TRBJ1-2, with a possible D match to TRBD1 (5 bases). The CDR3 is 15 amino acids. The ends were cut back, 5 bases at V and 1 base at J, with 14 bases in the middle. Germline V gene data show CDR1 as MNHEY and CDR2 as SVGAGI.

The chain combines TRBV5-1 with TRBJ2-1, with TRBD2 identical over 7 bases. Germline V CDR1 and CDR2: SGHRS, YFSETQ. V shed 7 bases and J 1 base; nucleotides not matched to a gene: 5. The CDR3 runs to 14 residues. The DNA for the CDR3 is TGCGCCAGCCGGAGCGGGGATTCCTACAATGAGCAGTTCTTC. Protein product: CASRSGDSYNEQFF.

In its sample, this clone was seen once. The CDR3 region has the DNA TGTGCCAGCAGTCTCCCACCGGGCGGGGACACTGAAGCTTTCTTT. This gives the protein CASSLPPGGDTEAFF. The chain is built from TRBV28 and TRBJ1-1, with unresolved D. The V gene's germline CDR1 is MDHEN and CDR2 SYDVKM. V dropped 5 bases and J dropped 3 bases, with 16 bases sitting between them. The CDR3 length is 15 residues.

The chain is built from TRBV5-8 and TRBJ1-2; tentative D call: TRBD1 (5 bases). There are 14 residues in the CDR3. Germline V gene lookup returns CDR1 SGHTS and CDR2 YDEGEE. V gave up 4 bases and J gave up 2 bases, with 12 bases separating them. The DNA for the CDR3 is TGTGCCAGCAGCACTGTACGGGGCAACTATGGCTACACCTTC. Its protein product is CASSTVRGNYGYTF.

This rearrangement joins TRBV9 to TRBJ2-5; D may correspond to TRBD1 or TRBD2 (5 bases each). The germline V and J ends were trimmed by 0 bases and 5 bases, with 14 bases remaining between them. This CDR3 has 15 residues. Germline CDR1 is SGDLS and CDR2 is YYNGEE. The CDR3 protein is CASSVVAGRGETQYF. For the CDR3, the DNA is TGTGCCAGCAGCGTAGTGGCAGGGAGAGGGGAGACCCAGTACTTC.

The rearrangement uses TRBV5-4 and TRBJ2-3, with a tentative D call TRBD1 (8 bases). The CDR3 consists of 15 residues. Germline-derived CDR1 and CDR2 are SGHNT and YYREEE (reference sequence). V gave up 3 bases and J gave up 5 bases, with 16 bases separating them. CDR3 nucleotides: TGTGCCAGCAGCTCACCGGACAGGGAGGGAGATACGCAGTATTTT. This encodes CASSSPDREGDTQYF.

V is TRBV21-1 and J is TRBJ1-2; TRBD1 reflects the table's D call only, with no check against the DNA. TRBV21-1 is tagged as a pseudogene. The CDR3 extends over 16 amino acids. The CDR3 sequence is CASSGLQGASNYGYTF. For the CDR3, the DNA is TGTGCCAGCAGCGGGTTACAGGGGGCCTCTAACTATGGCTACACCTTC.

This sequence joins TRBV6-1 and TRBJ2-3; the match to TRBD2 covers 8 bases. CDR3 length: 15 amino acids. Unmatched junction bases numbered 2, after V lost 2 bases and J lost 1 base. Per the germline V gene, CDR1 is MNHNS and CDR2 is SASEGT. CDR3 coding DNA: TGTGCCAGCAGTGAAACGACTAGCGGCACAGATACGCAGTATTTT. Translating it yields CASSETTSGTDTQYF.

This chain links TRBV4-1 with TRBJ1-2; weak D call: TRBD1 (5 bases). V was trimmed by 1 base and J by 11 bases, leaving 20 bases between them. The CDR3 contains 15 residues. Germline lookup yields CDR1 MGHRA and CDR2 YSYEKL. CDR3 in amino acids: CASSQAIPRDPGYTF. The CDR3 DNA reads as TGCGCCAGCAGCCAAGCTATACCCCGGGACCCCGGTTACACCTTC.

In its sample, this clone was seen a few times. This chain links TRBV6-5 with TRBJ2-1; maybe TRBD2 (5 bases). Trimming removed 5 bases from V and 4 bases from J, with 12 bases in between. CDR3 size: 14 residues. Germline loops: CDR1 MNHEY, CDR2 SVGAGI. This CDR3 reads CASSPSWEYNEQFF. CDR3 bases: TGTGCCAGCAGTCCCTCGTGGGAGTACAATGAGCAGTTCTTC.

CDR3 sequence reads: CASRKSYEQYF. The CDR3 DNA follows: TGTGCCAGCAGGAAGTCCTACGAGCAGTACTTC. The rearrangement links TRBV12-3 or TRBV12-4 to TRBJ2-7, with unresolved D. The CDR3 loop spans 11 amino acids. V lost 6 bases to trimming and J lost 1 base, with 4 bases between them.

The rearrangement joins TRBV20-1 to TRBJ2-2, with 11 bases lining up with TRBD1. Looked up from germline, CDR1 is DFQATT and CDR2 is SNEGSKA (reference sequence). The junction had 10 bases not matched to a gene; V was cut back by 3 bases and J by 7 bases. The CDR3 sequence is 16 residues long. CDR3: CSASARDRGYIGELFF. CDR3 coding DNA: TGCAGTGCTAGTGCGAGGGACAGGGGGTATATCGGGGAGCTGTTTTTT.

The CDR3 region is CASSSGTYEQYF. DNA of the CDR3: TGTGCCAGCTCATCAGGCACCTACGAGCAGTACTTC. The J gene is TRBJ2-7, the V gene TRBV18; unclear D gene. Germline-derived CDR1 and CDR2 are KGHSH and LQKENI. V lost 5 bases, J lost 2 bases, and 7 bases lay in between. The CDR3 totals 12 residues.

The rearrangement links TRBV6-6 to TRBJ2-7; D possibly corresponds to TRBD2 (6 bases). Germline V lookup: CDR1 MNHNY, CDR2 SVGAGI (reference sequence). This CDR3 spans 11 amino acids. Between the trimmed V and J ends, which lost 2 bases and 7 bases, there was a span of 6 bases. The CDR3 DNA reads TGTGCCAGCAGTTACGGGGGGGAGCAGTACGTC. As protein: CASSYGGEQYV.